The next 21 T cell receptor beta chains were all read from a single sample in a study of T cell responses to AZD1222 COVID-19 vaccine. Only in-frame clones appear in the TCRdb table, and some are missing; sequencing was by immunoSEQ multiplex PCR. Of about 73,000 clones in the sample, approximately 89% were seen once. Material: peripheral blood, obtained on day 0 of AZD1222 vaccination. All receptors derive from an adult in good health.

This chain joins TRBV28 and TRBJ2-1, with TRBD2 matching over 10 bases. V trimming: 9 bases; J trimming: 4 bases; junction bases outside the gene matches: 6. Germline CDR1 and CDR2: MDHEN and SYDVKM. The CDR3 extends over 14 amino acids. CDR3 nucleotides: TGTGCCAGGATTCTAGCGGGAGATTACAATGAGCAGTTCTTC. This translates into CARILAGDYNEQFF.

The chain has TRBV27 and TRBJ2-7, with D unclear. This CDR3 has 15 amino acids. CDR1 is MNHEY and CDR2 is SMNVEV in the germline V gene (reference sequence). V shed 6 bases and J shed 4 bases, with 19 bases lying between them. The CDR3 coding sequence is TGTGCCAGCAGCGAATCGCAGAGAGCGATTTACGAGCAGTACTTC. Amino acids: CASSESQRAIYEQYF.

The genes are TRBV7-3 and TRBJ1-5, with a tentative D call TRBD1 (5 bases). V was trimmed by 9 bases and J by 5 bases, leaving 17 bases between them. CDR1 and CDR2 (germline): SGHTA, FQGTGA. The CDR3 is 14 amino acids. CDR3 amino acids: CARKKMGRDQPQHF. In nucleotides, the CDR3 is TGTGCCAGGAAGAAAATGGGACGGGATCAGCCCCAGCATTTT.

V is TRBV7-6 and J is TRBJ2-7; tentative D call: TRBD2 (6 bases). Germline loops: CDR1 SGHVS, CDR2 FNYEAQ. Trimming took 2 bases from V and 2 from J, leaving 13 bases between them. CDR3 length: 15 amino acids. CDR3: CASSLLEDYTYEQYF. DNA for the CDR3: TGTGCCAGCAGCTTACTTGAGGACTATACCTACGAGCAGTACTTC.

The chain couples TRBV4-1 to TRBJ1-1; D call uncertain. Trimming removed 1 base at V and 8 bases at J, with 17 bases between. Germline CDR1 MGHRA, CDR2 YSYEKL. The CDR3 sequence is 15 residues long. The CDR3 region is CASSQVNPGPGEAFF. In nucleotides, the CDR3 is TGCGCCAGCAGCCAAGTCAACCCTGGACCTGGAGAAGCTTTCTTT.

V usage is TRBV29-1 and J usage is TRBJ2-1; D is undetermined. V lost 4 bases and J lost 0, with 10 bases in between. The CDR3 consists of 14 residues. Germline CDR1 reads SQVTM; CDR2 reads ANQGSEA. The CDR3 is CSVARGSSYNEQFF. CDR3 DNA sequence: TGCAGCGTTGCGCGCGGAAGCTCCTACAATGAGCAGTTCTTC.

V gene TRBV9 combines with J gene TRBJ2-5; D remains unclear. This CDR3 has 14 amino acids. CDR1 is SGDLS, CDR2 YYNGEE, per germline. Trimming removed 0 bases at V and 2 bases at J, with 8 bases between. CDR3 loop: CASSVGPTQETQYF. The CDR3 DNA follows: TGTGCCAGCAGCGTAGGGCCTACACAAGAGACCCAGTACTTC.

The table lists this clone with a count of one. The CDR3: CATSRPGQGLSGNTIYF. The CDR3 coding sequence is TGTGCCACCAGCAGGCCGGGACAGGGACTCTCTGGAAACACCATATATTTT. The gene calls are TRBV15 and TRBJ1-3; 9 bases align to TRBD1. CDR3 length equals 17 residues. Germline CDR1 reads LNHNV; CDR2 reads YYDKDF (reference sequence). The V and J ends lost 3 bases and 0 bases, in that order; junction bases with no gene match: 6.

The chain couples TRBV28 to TRBJ2-1, with TRBD2 identical over 8 bases. Trimming cost V 6 bases and J 4 bases; bases outside gene matches: 23. In germline, CDR1 is MDHEN, CDR2 SYDVKM. The CDR3 sequence is 20 residues long. The CDR3 DNA reads TGTGCCAGCAGACGTCCCGGGACTAGGAGTGCTGGTCGCGTATACAATGAGCAGTTCTTC. Its translation: CASRRPGTRSAGRVYNEQFF.

The chain carries TRBV20-1 and TRBJ2-1; a weak D match, TRBD2 (5 bases). The V gene lost 3 bases and the J gene lost 0 bases, with 9 bases spanning the gap. The CDR3 spans 14 residues. The germline gives CDR1 DFQATT, CDR2 SNEGSKA (reference sequence). The CDR3 is CSASVGSSYNEQFF. The CDR3 DNA reads as TGCAGTGCTAGTGTGGGGAGCTCCTACAATGAGCAGTTCTTC.

This clone has a handful of counts. The J gene is TRBJ2-7, the V gene TRBV10-3, with D perhaps TRBD2 (6 bases). Trimming removed 3 bases from V and 0 bases from J, with 15 bases in between. Germline V lookup: CDR1 ENHRY, CDR2 SYGVKD. The CDR3 is 16 amino acids. The CDR3 spells CAISDPIAVISYEQYF. The DNA for the CDR3 is TGTGCCATCAGTGATCCTATAGCGGTGATCTCCTACGAGCAGTACTTC.

This clone appeared once. This rearrangement joins TRBV4-3 to TRBJ2-7; TRBD2 matches 9 bases. Germline V gene sequence: CDR1 LGHNA, CDR2 YSLEER. V dropped 0 bases and J dropped 1; count of bases not matched to a gene: 10. The CDR3 consists of 18 residues. This chain's CDR3 is CASSQENSGSLYSYEQYF. The CDR3 nucleotides read TGCGCCAGCAGCCAAGAAAATAGCGGGAGCTTATATTCCTACGAGCAGTACTTC.

The chain combines TRBV5-1 with TRBJ1-2; 10 bases are a match to TRBD1. The V and J ends lost 1 base and 6 bases, in that order; junction bases with no gene match: 9. The germline V gene encodes CDR1 SGHRS and CDR2 YFSETQ. The CDR3 length is 16 residues. For the CDR3, the DNA is TGCGCCAGCAGCTTGACCTTTGACAGGGGGCGAGATGGCTACACCTTC. It is translated as CASSLTFDRGRDGYTF.

This chain connects TRBV20-1 to TRBJ1-5; TRBD1 is a possible D gene (6 bases). The CDR3 is 14 residues long. Per germline, CDR1 DFQATT and CDR2 SNEGSKA (reference sequence). Trimming stripped 5 bases from V and 4 bases from J, with 15 bases between. DNA for the CDR3: TGCAGTGCTCGTGACAGGATGCCTAATCAGCCCCAGCATTTT. This encodes CSARDRMPNQPQHF.

The genes are TRBV3-1 (or the pseudogene TRBV3-2) and TRBJ2-1; 10 nucleotides agree with TRBD2. The V and J ends lost 3 bases and 1 base, in that order; junction bases with no gene match: 6. The CDR3 has 17 amino acids. Germline V gene data show CDR1 as LGHDT and CDR2 as YNNKEL (reference sequence). CDR3 loop: CASSQDLAGGSYNEQFF. CDR3 sequence (DNA): TGTGCCAGCAGCCAGGATTTAGCGGGGGGTTCCTACAATGAGCAGTTCTTC.

The chain joins TRBV30 to TRBJ1-4, with D maybe TRBD1 (6 bases). Germline loops: CDR1 GTSNPN, CDR2 SVGIG (reference sequence). This CDR3 contains 11 residues. The CDR3 sequence is CMGEGGEKLFF. Written as DNA, the CDR3 is TGTATGGGGGAGGGGGGTGAAAAACTGTTTTTT. Based on the CDR3 plus reference TRBV30 and TRBJ1-4, the full variable domain is SQTIHQWPATLVQPVGSPLSLECTVEGTSNPNLYWYRQAAGRGLQLLFYSVGIGQISSEVPQNLSASRPQDRQFILSSKKLLLSDSGFYLCMGEGGEKLFFGSGTQLSVL.

This clone was found once. The chain recombines TRBV21-1 with TRBJ2-3. TRBV21-1 is noted as a pseudogene. There are 14 residues in the CDR3. This CDR3 reads CASRKKGHADTQYF. CDR3 coding DNA: TGTGCCAGCAGGAAAAAGGGCCATGCGGATACGCAGTATTTT.

The V and J genes are TRBV7-9 and TRBJ2-6; 10 nucleotides agree with TRBD1. Per the germline V gene, CDR1 is SEHNR and CDR2 is FQNEAQ (reference sequence). The CDR3 covers 18 residues. After removal of 1 base from V and 1 base from J, the junction contained 4 bases not matched to a gene. Here the CDR3 DNA reads TGTGCCAGCAGCTTAGGTGGGACAGGGGCTTCTGGGGCCAACGTCCTGACTTTC. It translates to CASSLGGTGASGANVLTF.

The rearrangement uses TRBV7-9 and TRBJ1-4; 7 nucleotides agree with TRBD1. J was trimmed by 6 bases and V by 4 bases; bases with no gene match: 8. The germline V gene encodes CDR1 SEHNR and CDR2 FQNEAQ (reference sequence). CDR3 size: 15 residues. The CDR3 protein is CASSSTNDRDEKLFF. CDR3 bases: TGTGCCAGCAGCTCTACCAATGACAGGGATGAAAAACTGTTTTTT.

The V call is TRBV7-2, the J call TRBJ2-7; D is perhaps TRBD1 (6 bases). V was shortened by 4 bases and J by 3 bases, with 13 bases between the two germline ends. Germline CDR1 reads SGHTA; CDR2 reads FQGNSA. The CDR3 loop spans 14 amino acids. The CDR3 DNA sequence: TGTGCCAGCAGCTGGACAGTTGCGATCTACGAGCAGTACTTC. Amino acids: CASSWTVAIYEQYF. The full variable domain, completed using reference TRBV7-2 and TRBJ2-7, is GAGVSQSPSNKVTEKGKDVELRCDPISGHTALYWYRQSLGQGLEFLIYFQGNSAPDKSGLPSDRFSAERTGGSVSTLTIQRTQQEDSAVYLCASSWTVAIYEQYFGPGTRLTVT.

This clone was seen just once. The sample carries other DNA sequences with the same CDR3. This chain joins TRBV25-1 and TRBJ1-6; tentative D call: TRBD1 (6 bases). The V and J ends lost 1 base and 6 bases respectively, with 10 bases between them. Germline V gene sequence: CDR1 MGHDK, CDR2 SYGVNS. This CDR3 is built from 15 residues. CDR3: CASSESDSPNSPLHF. The CDR3 region has the DNA TGTGCCAGCAGTGAATCGGACAGTCCTAATTCACCCCTCCACTTT. Together with reference TRBV25-1 and TRBJ1-6, the CDR3 gives the full variable domain: EADIYQTPRYLVIGTGKKITLECSQTMGHDKMYWYQQDPGMELHLIHYSYGVNSTEKGDLSSESTVSRIRTEHFPLTLESARPSHTSQYLCASSESDSPNSPLHFGNGTRLTVT.